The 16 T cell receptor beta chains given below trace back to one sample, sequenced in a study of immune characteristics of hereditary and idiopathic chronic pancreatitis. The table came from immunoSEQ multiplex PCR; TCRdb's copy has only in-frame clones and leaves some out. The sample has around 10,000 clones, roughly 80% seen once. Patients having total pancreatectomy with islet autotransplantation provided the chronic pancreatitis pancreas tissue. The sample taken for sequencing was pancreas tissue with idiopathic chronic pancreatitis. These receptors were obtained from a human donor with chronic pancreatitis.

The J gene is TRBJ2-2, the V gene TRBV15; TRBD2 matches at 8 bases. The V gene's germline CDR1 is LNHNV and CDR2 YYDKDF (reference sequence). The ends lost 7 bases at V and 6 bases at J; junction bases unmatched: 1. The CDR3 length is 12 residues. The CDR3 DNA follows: TGTGCCACCACCGGGGGGGCCGGGGAGCTGTTTTTT. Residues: CATTGGAGELFF.

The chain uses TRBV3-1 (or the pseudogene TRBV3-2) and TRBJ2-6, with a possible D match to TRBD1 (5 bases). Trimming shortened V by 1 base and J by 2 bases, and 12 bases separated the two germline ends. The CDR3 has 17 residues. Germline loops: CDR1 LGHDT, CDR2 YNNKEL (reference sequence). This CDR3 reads CASSQASWGAGANVLTF. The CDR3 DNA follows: TGTGCCAGCAGCCAAGCGAGTTGGGGCGCTGGGGCCAACGTCCTGACTTTC.

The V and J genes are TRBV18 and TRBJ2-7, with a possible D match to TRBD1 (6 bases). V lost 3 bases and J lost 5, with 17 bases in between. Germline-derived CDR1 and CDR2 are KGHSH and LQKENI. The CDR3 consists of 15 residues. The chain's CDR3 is CASSPGTGGGHEQYV. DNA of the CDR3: TGTGCCAGCTCACCCGGGACGGGTGGGGGCCACGAGCAGTACGTC.

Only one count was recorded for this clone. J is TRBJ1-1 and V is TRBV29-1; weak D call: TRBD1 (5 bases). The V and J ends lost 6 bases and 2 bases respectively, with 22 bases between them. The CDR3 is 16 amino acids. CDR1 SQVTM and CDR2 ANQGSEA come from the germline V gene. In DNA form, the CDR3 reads TGCAGCGTCGCCGCCTCCGTAGGGCAGGGAAACACTGAAGCTTTCTTT. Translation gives CSVAASVGQGNTEAFF. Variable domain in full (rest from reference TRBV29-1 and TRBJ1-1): SAVISQKPSRDICQRGTSLTIQCQVDSQVTMMFWYRQQPGQSLTLIATANQGSEATYESGFVIDKFPISRPNLTFSTLTVSNMSPEDSSIYLCSVAASVGQGNTEAFFGQGTRLTVV.

The CDR3 here is CAWSVESGGRETQYF. CDR3 DNA: TGTGCCTGGAGTGTAGAAAGCGGGGGGAGAGAGACCCAGTACTTC. The chain has TRBV30 and TRBJ2-5, with TRBD2 matching 9 bases. V was pared by 0 bases and J by 4 bases, with 6 bases of the junction left unmatched. The CDR3 loop spans 15 amino acids. Germline values: CDR1 GTSNPN, CDR2 SVGIG (reference sequence).

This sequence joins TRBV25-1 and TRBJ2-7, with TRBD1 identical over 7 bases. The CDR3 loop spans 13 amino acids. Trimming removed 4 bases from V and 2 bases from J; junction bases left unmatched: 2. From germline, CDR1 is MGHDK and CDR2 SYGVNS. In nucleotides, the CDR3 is TGTGCCAGCAGTGGGGACAGAACCTACGAGCAGTACTTC. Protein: CASSGDRTYEQYF.

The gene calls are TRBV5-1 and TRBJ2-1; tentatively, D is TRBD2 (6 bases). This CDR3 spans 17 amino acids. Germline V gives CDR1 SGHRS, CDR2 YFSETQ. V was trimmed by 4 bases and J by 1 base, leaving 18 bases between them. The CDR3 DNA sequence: TGCGCCAGCAGCCTAAACCGGGACTCCCCTTCCTACAATGAGCAGTTCTTC. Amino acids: CASSLNRDSPSYNEQFF.

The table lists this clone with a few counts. The CDR3 sequence is CASSPTDSPYGYTF. Here the CDR3 DNA reads TGTGCCAGCAGCCCAACGGACAGCCCCTATGGCTACACCTTC. V usage is TRBV9 and J usage is TRBJ1-2; the D gene is possibly TRBD1 (6 bases). The germline V and J ends were trimmed by 4 bases and 4 bases, with 14 bases remaining between them. This CDR3 comprises 14 residues. CDR1 and CDR2 (germline): SGDLS, YYNGEE.

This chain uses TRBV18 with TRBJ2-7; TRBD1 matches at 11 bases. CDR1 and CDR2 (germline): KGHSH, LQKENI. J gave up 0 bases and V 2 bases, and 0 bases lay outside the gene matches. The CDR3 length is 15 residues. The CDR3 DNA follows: TGTGCCAGCTCACCAGGACAGGGGGCCTCCTACGAGCAGTACTTC. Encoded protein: CASSPGQGASYEQYF.

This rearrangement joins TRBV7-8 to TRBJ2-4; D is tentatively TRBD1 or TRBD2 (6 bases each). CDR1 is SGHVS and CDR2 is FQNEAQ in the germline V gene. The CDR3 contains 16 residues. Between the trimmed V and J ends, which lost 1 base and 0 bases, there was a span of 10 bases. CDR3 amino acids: CASSLGGGLAKNIQYF. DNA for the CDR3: TGTGCCAGCAGCTTAGGAGGGGGACTAGCCAAAAACATTCAGTACTTC.

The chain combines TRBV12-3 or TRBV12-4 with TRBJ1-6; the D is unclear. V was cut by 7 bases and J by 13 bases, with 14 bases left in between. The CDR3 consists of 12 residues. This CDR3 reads CASNIGRVPLHF. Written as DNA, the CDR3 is TGTGCCAGCAACATAGGGAGAGTCCCCCTCCACTTT.

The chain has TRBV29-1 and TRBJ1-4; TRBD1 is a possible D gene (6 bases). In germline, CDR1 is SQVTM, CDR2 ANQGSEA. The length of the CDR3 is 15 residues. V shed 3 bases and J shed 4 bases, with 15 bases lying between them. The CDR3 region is CSVDGGDRSNEKLFF. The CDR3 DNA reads TGCAGCGTTGATGGGGGAGACAGGAGTAATGAAAAACTGTTTTTT.

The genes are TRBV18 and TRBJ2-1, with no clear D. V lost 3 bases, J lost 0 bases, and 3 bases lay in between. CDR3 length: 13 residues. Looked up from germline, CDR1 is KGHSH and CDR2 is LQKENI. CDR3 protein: CASSPGSYNEQFF. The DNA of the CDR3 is TGTGCCAGCTCACCCGGCTCCTACAATGAGCAGTTCTTC.

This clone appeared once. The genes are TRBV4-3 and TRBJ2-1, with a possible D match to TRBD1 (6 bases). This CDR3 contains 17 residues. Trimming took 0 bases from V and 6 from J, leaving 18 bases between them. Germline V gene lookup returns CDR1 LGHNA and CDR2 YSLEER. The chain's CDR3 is CASSQDFLGVGGNEQFF. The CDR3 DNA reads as TGCGCCAGCAGCCAAGATTTTTTGGGGGTAGGGGGCAATGAGCAGTTCTTC.

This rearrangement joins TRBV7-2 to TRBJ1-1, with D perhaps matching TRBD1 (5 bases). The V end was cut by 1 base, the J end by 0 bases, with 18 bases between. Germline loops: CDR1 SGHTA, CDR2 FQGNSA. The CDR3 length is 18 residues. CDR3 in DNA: TGTGCCAGCAGCTTAGTCGGGTTCGGCGGGGGAATGAACACTGAAGCTTTCTTT. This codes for CASSLVGFGGGMNTEAFF.

DNA of the CDR3: TGTGCCAGCAGCGGGACGAGCATGAACACTGAAGCTTTCTTT. Amino acids: CASSGTSMNTEAFF. The V call is TRBV9, the J call TRBJ1-1; D is unresolved. CDR1 and CDR2 (germline): SGDLS, YYNGEE. Between the trimmed V and J ends, which lost 3 bases and 0 bases, there was a span of 9 bases. The CDR3 is 14 amino acids.